These T cell receptor beta chains were read from a single sample in a study of blood T cell repertoires in COVID-19. Method: immunoSEQ multiplex PCR; TCRdb's copy keeps in-frame clones and lacks some. The repertoire holds 200,000 to 250,000 clones, with 88% as singletons. Sequenced material: peripheral blood. The receptors shown here come from a man over 45 with COVID-19, enrolled during active disease. CDR3s include the opening cysteine and the closing phenylalanine or tryptophan. D genes are given only for firm matches. Size is stated for part of the rows, as once, few or many counts, or as a class when the clone is expanded.

clone_size	v_call	j_call	d_call	cdr3_nt	cdr3_aa
-	TRBV29-1	TRBJ2-1	TRBD2	TGCAGCGTTAAAAGACTAGCGGGGGGCCATGAGCAGTTCTTC	CSVKRLAGGHEQFF
once	TRBV7-6	TRBJ1-3	-	TGTGCCAGCGGTTCGGGGTCCAGGACTGGAAACACCATATATTTT	CASGSGSRTGNTIYF
once	TRBV24-1	TRBJ2-1	TRBD1	TGTGCTTCGGGACAGGCTCTAAATGAGCAGTTCTTC	CASGQALNEQFF
-	TRBV9	TRBJ2-3	-	TGTGCCAGCAGCGCCCGGACAGGCACAGATACGCAGTATTTT	CASSARTGTDTQYF
once	TRBV29-1	TRBJ2-5	-	TGCAGCGTTGAAGATCTGGAGGGGGCAGGGGCCCAGTACTTC	CSVEDLEGAGAQYF
-	TRBV5-4	TRBJ2-3	TRBD2	TGTGCCAGCAGCTCTGGGACTAGCGGGAGCACAGATACGCAGTATTTT	CASSSGTSGSTDTQYF
-	TRBV29-1	TRBJ1-2	TRBD1	TGCAGCGTCGTCGGGACAGTCTATGGCTACACCTTC	CSVVGTVYGYTF
-	TRBV5-1	TRBJ2-7	-	TGCGCCAGCAGCTTAAATCGGGGAGAGACCTACGAGCAGTACTTC	CASSLNRGETYEQYF
-	TRBV4-3	TRBJ2-3	-	TGCGCCAGCAGCCAACGCGGGGTGGGCACAGATACGCAGTATTTT	CASSQRGVGTDTQYF
-	TRBV7-9	TRBJ1-4	-	TGTGCCAGCAGCTTATCTTCAACTAATGAAAAACTGTTTTTT	CASSLSSTNEKLFF
-	TRBV7-6	TRBJ1-3	-	TGTGCCAGCAGCTTAGGGGCAAATCTTATCTCTGGAAACACCATATATTTT	CASSLGANLISGNTIYF
-	TRBV27	TRBJ1-4	-	TGTGCCAGCACTGTGAGGGTTGGTGAAAAACTGTTTTTT	CASTVRVGEKLFF
-	TRBV5-4	TRBJ2-2	-	TGTGCCAGCAGTCTTGATAGCACCGGGGAGCTGTTTTTT	CASSLDSTGELFF
-	TRBV5-4	TRBJ1-6	-	TGTGCCAGCAGCCGTGACGGAGCTGATTCACCCCTCCACTTT	CASSRDGADSPLHF
-	TRBV6-5	TRBJ2-2	-	TGTGCCAGCAGTTACGCAGCGAACACCGGGGAGCTGTTTTTT	CASSYAANTGELFF
-	TRBV6-5	TRBJ1-2	-	TGTGCCAGCAGTTACGATGGACAATCCGGCTACACCTTC	CASSYDGQSGYTF
-	TRBV11-2	TRBJ2-7	-	TGTGCCAGCAGCCCATCCTACGAGCAGTACTTC	CASSPSYEQYF
-	TRBV9	TRBJ2-3	TRBD1	TGTGCCAGCAGCTCGAGCTGGACAGGCAGCACAGATACGCAGTATTTT	CASSSSWTGSTDTQYF
-	TRBV11-3	TRBJ2-3	TRBD2	TGTGCCAGCAGCCTGATAGCGGGGGGCACAGATACGCAGTATTTT	CASSLIAGGTDTQYF
-	TRBV10-3	TRBJ2-1	TRBD1	TGTGCCATCAGTGAGGTAGGGACAGCCAGTAGGGAGCAGTTCTTC	CAISEVGTASREQFF
-	TRBV4-2	TRBJ2-2	-	TGTGCCAGCAGCCAAGGTGAGGGACTGAACACCGGGGAGCTGTTTTTT	CASSQGEGLNTGELFF
-	TRBV11-3	TRBJ2-1	TRBD2	TGTGCCAGCGGGGAAGCGGGAGGACACAATGAGCAGTTCTTC	CASGEAGGHNEQFF